This T cell receptor (beta chain) was captured by sequencing in a study of cytomegalovirus exposure and HLA in healthy donors. Study findings and constraints: Presence/absence analyses assumed roughly uniform sequencing depth across donors, which may not hold. There were about 160 TCR beta chains listed as cytomegalovirus-associated.

PCR employed 60 Vbeta and 13 Jbeta primers. Measured with immunoSEQ multiplex PCR; TCRdb has only the in-frame clones, and not every one. The sample has roughly 120,000 clones, more than 70% seen once. Note on this clone: Its antigen is not known.

All the people who gave samples were healthy bone marrow donors. Unrecorded immune exposure was likely among donors, who were nominally healthy when sampled. Germline loops: CDR1 MNHNS, CDR2 SASEGT. Trimming cost V 7 bases and J 2 bases, with 9 bases left between them. This CDR3 comprises 12 residues. The origin of this receptor is a man aged 45-65 years in good health and CMV-seronegative. Sequences were obtained from PBMCs. V usage is TRBV6-1 and J usage is TRBJ2-7, with D possibly being TRBD2 (6 bases). In DNA, the CDR3 is TGTGCCAGCATGCGGGGCACCTACGAGCAGTACTTC. Its protein product is CASMRGTYEQYF.